These 24 T cell receptor beta chains share one sample of origin, sequenced in a study of persistence of HIV-infected CD4 T cells (dated by TCRdb to 2020 to 2021). The immunoSEQ hsTCRB assay version 4, run in survey mode, was used to sequence TCRbeta repertoires from genomic DNA. Held by TCRdb, this immuneACCESS table contains in-frame sequences only and omits some clones. Under half of the omission traces to an unresolved V gene where checked; the cause of the rest is unknown. Counted in this sample were 40,000 to 45,000 clones; approximately 91% of them appeared once. The top ten clonotypes cover approximately 2% of the sample. This specimen's treatment or condition label, interpreted: suppressive antiretroviral therapy. As a nonspecific positive control representing the CD4+ T cell repertoire, the cells were stimulated with anti-CD3/anti-CD28 magnetic beads. Responding CD4+ T cells were sorted on the basis of upregulation of both CD40 ligand and CD69.

No antigens are known for them. Sequencing was performed on CD4+ T cells sorted from PBMCs after approximately 19-hour stimulation, taken from a patient who received antiretroviral therapy. The label giving this sample's cell subset or site can be read as: CD40L+CD69+ CD4 T cells responding to anti-CD3/anti-CD28 beads, representing the overall repertoire. The receptors stem from an adult man with HIV who was CMV-seropositive.

V and J are TRBV15 and TRBJ1-1; weak D call: TRBD1 (5 bases). The germline CDR1 and CDR2 sequences are LNHNV and YYDKDF (reference sequence). The length of the CDR3 is 12 residues. V was trimmed by 5 bases and J by 9 bases, leaving 13 bases between them. CDR3 DNA: TGTGCCACCAGCGGTACTTCAGGGAAAGCTTTCTTT. It yields the protein CATSGTSGKAFF.

The chain employs TRBV2 and TRBJ2-2, with 9 bases lining up with TRBD1. This CDR3 is built from 16 residues. Germline loops: CDR1 SNHLY, CDR2 FYNNEI. The ends lost 10 bases at V and 2 bases at J; junction bases unmatched: 11. In DNA form, the CDR3 reads TGTGCCACAGACAGGGGGGCCTACCTAAACACCGGGGAGCTGTTTTTT. It encodes CATDRGAYLNTGELFF.

This clone was seen a single time. The V and J genes are TRBV2 and TRBJ2-7; D is possibly TRBD1 (5 bases). Between the trimmed V and J ends, which lost 2 bases and 6 bases, there was a span of 14 bases. Germline loops: CDR1 SNHLY, CDR2 FYNNEI. There are 14 residues in the CDR3. CDR3 sequence: CASSEQGGSGEQYF. DNA of the CDR3: TGTGCCAGCAGTGAACAGGGCGGCTCGGGCGAGCAGTACTTC.

A word on this clone: Other DNA sequences in this specimen translate into the identical CDR3. CDR3 in DNA: TGTGCCAGCAGTTATAAGGGGAACACTGAAGCTTTCTTT. This translates into CASSYKGNTEAFF. The chain recombines TRBV6-6 with TRBJ1-1; D gene ambiguous. The CDR3 loop spans 13 amino acids. Germline CDR1 is MNHNY and CDR2 is SVGAGI (reference sequence). V was pared by 3 bases and J by 1 base, with 6 bases between.

The chain links TRBV7-3 to TRBJ2-7, with D possibly matching TRBD1 (5 bases). V was pared by 5 bases and J by 0 bases, with 14 bases between. This CDR3 comprises 15 residues. The germline V gene encodes CDR1 SGHTA and CDR2 FQGTGA. CDR3 sequence: CASSPTGAVSYEQYF. CDR3 sequence (DNA): TGTGCCAGCAGCCCTACTGGGGCCGTCTCCTACGAGCAGTACTTC.

V usage is TRBV7-9 and J usage is TRBJ2-7; no reliable D call. The V gene's germline CDR1 is SEHNR and CDR2 FQNEAQ (reference sequence). This CDR3 has 16 amino acids. V shed 3 bases and J shed 5 bases, with 20 bases lying between them. The CDR3 DNA sequence: TGTGCCAGCAGCTTTGTGAGCCAGGCGGACCCCGACGAGCAGTACTTC. It is translated as CASSFVSQADPDEQYF.

V gene TRBV3-1 (or the pseudogene TRBV3-2) combines with J gene TRBJ2-3; D remains ambiguous. The CDR3 totals 11 residues. V lost 8 bases and J 4 bases, leaving 7 bases between the germline ends. Germline V gene lookup returns CDR1 LGHDT and CDR2 YNNKEL (reference sequence). CDR3 region: CASVAADTQYF. In nucleotides, the CDR3 is TGTGCCAGCGTCGCGGCAGATACGCAGTATTTT.

Here the CDR3 DNA reads TGTGCCAGCAGCTTAGCCCAGGGCCTCTCTGGAAACACCATATATTTT. Protein: CASSLAQGLSGNTIYF. The chain employs TRBV7-6 and TRBJ1-3; a possible D gene is TRBD1 (5 bases). CDR1 and CDR2 (germline): SGHVS, FNYEAQ. V lost 0 bases to trimming and J lost 0 bases, with 9 bases between them. This CDR3 has 16 amino acids. The full variable domain, its missing parts supplied by reference TRBV7-6 and TRBJ1-3, is GAGVSQSPRYKVTKRGQDVALRCDPISGHVSLYWYRQALGQGPEFLTYFNYEAQQDKSGLPNDRFSAERPEGSISTLTIQRTEQRDSAMYRCASSLAQGLSGNTIYFGEGSWLTVV.

V gene TRBV10-3 combines with J gene TRBJ2-7; 9 nucleotides line up with TRBD1. CDR3 length equals 15 residues. Looked up from germline, CDR1 is ENHRY and CDR2 is SYGVKD. Trimming cost V 3 bases and J 6 bases; bases outside gene matches: 9. CDR3 bases: TGTGCCATCAGTGAAGGACAGGGGTCTCTGATCGAGCAGTACTTC. Its translation: CAISEGQGSLIEQYF.

The chain employs TRBV5-4 and TRBJ1-1, with TRBD1 matching 7 bases. This CDR3 comprises 13 residues. J gave up 5 bases and V 4 bases, and 5 bases lay outside the gene matches. In germline, CDR1 is SGHNT, CDR2 YYREEE (reference sequence). The CDR3 spells CASSRTGGTEAFF. CDR3 DNA: TGTGCCAGCAGCCGGACAGGCGGAACTGAAGCTTTCTTT.

The rearrangement uses TRBV19 and TRBJ2-3; D unclear. Trimming left V 4 bases short and J 0 bases short, with 5 bases between. The germline V gene encodes CDR1 LNHDA and CDR2 SQIVND (reference sequence). The CDR3 has 13 amino acids. The CDR3 is CASSKLSTDTQYF. The CDR3 region has the DNA TGTGCCAGTAGTAAGCTCAGCACAGATACGCAGTATTTT.

In this sample, this clone turned up a few times. For the CDR3, the DNA is TGTGCCAGCAGTTACGGGCAGGGATTCTCCTACGAGCAGTACTTC. Amino acid sequence: CASSYGQGFSYEQYF. The genes are TRBV6-6 and TRBJ2-7; tentative D call: TRBD1 (5 bases). Trimming pared 2 bases from V and 0 bases from J, leaving 11 bases between. CDR1 and CDR2 (germline): MNHNY, SVGAGI (reference sequence). The CDR3 totals 15 residues.

This clone is a singleton in its sample. The chain is built from TRBV7-2 and TRBJ2-2; 10 nucleotides line up with TRBD2. The germline V gene encodes CDR1 SGHTA and CDR2 FQGNSA. This CDR3 comprises 16 residues. The V gene end was trimmed by 5 bases and the J gene end by 6 bases; junction bases not matched to a gene: 9. In DNA form, the CDR3 reads TGTGCCAGCAGCCTCCGAGCGGGGGGGGCGTCCGGGGAGCTGTTTTTT. Its protein is CASSLRAGGASGELFF.

The chain uses TRBV18 and TRBJ2-2, with TRBD2 identical over 7 bases. Trimming took 3 bases from V and 1 from J; bases not matched to a gene: 5. CDR3 length: 16 residues. CDR1 and CDR2 from the germline V gene are KGHSH and LQKENI. CDR3: CASSPPSGMNTGELFF. CDR3 in DNA: TGTGCCAGCTCACCGCCTAGCGGTATGAACACCGGGGAGCTGTTTTTT.

This chain connects TRBV6-5 to TRBJ1-5, with 7 bases aligning to TRBD1. Unmatched junction bases numbered 12, after V lost 7 bases and J lost 6 bases. The CDR3 is 15 amino acids. Germline CDR1 reads MNHEY; CDR2 reads SVGAGI. The CDR3 spells CASKPQDRSSQPQHF. The CDR3 nucleotides are TGTGCCAGCAAACCTCAGGACAGGTCTTCTCAGCCCCAGCATTTT.

The chain recombines TRBV5-4 with TRBJ2-3; D is ambiguous. The V gene's germline CDR1 is SGHNT and CDR2 YYREEE (reference sequence). The CDR3 runs 17 residues. Trimming cost V 2 bases and J 2 bases, with 18 bases left between them. The DNA for the CDR3 is TGTGCCAGCAGCTTTGGTTCACGGGTAGCAGTCACAGATACGCAGTATTTT. Residues: CASSFGSRVAVTDTQYF.

The V call is TRBV18, the J call TRBJ2-2; D is unresolved. V was pared by 6 bases and J by 7 bases, with 18 bases between. Germline V gene sequence: CDR1 KGHSH, CDR2 LQKENI. The CDR3 length is 15 residues. CDR3 sequence (DNA): TGTGCCAGCTCTCTTGACGAGAGTTTTCTCGGGGAGCTGTTTTTT. Residues: CASSLDESFLGELFF.

This clone occurred once. The V call is TRBV5-1, the J call TRBJ2-2, with D possibly TRBD1 on 5 matching bases. Trimming left V 0 bases short and J 1 base short, with 7 bases between. This CDR3 contains 15 residues. The germline gives CDR1 SGHRS, CDR2 YFSETQ. As DNA, the CDR3 is TGCGCCAGCAGCTTGGGGACACAGAACACCGGGGAGCTGTTTTTT. Its protein product is CASSLGTQNTGELFF. Full variable domain (outside the CDR3, taken from reference TRBV5-1 and TRBJ2-2): KAGVTQTPRYLIKTRGQQVTLSCSPISGHRSVSWYQQTPGQGLQFLFEYFSETQRNKGNFPGRFSGRQFSNSRSEMNVSTLELGDSALYLCASSLGTQNTGELFFGEGSRLTVL.

This sequence joins TRBV18 and TRBJ1-4; 8 positions match TRBD1. The CDR3 contains 19 residues. Germline assignment: CDR1 KGHSH and CDR2 LQKENI. Germline trimming cut 5 bases from V and 0 bases from J; bases unmatched to any gene: 14. The CDR3 spells CASSFSRGRTPATNEKLFF. DNA for the CDR3: TGTGCCAGCTCATTTTCCAGGGGGCGTACCCCTGCAACTAATGAAAAACTGTTTTTT.

The chain couples TRBV11-3 to TRBJ2-2; D might be TRBD1 or TRBD2, each matching 5 bases. The V end lost 5 bases, the J end lost 9 bases, and 16 bases lay between the germline ends. Per the germline V gene, CDR1 is SGHNT and CDR2 is YENEEA. The CDR3 runs to 14 residues. As DNA, the CDR3 is TGTGCCAGCAGCCCTCCCTGGGGACCTAGGGAGCTGTTTTTT. Translation gives CASSPPWGPRELFF.

The chain couples TRBV25-1 to TRBJ1-2; unclear D gene. Trimming left V 5 bases short and J 8 bases short, with 12 bases between. The germline V gene has CDR1 MGHDK and CDR2 SYGVNS. This CDR3 contains 12 residues. The CDR3, as DNA: TGTGCCAGCAGTTCTTTGGCGCGGGGCTACACCTTC. Translating it yields CASSSLARGYTF.

This chain joins TRBV2 and TRBJ1-5; TRBD1 aligns across 11 bases. Germline lookup yields CDR1 SNHLY and CDR2 FYNNEI. J lost 0 bases, V lost 6 bases, and 10 bases had no gene match. The CDR3 spans 18 residues. The CDR3, as DNA: TGTGCCAGCAGGAAGGGGACAGGGGGGGTTTTTAGCAATCAGCCCCAGCATTTT. It yields the protein CASRKGTGGVFSNQPQHF.

The rearrangement links TRBV18 to TRBJ2-1; D possibly corresponds to TRBD2 (6 bases). Germline values: CDR1 KGHSH, CDR2 LQKENI. The CDR3 covers 14 residues. Trimming cost V 4 bases and J 6 bases, with 13 bases left between them. CDR3 coding DNA: TGTGCCAGCTCACTGGCAGGAGGGATCAATGAGCAGTTCTTC. Translated: CASSLAGGINEQFF.

This clone was seen a single time. The chain employs TRBV18 and TRBJ1-1, with D possibly being TRBD1 (6 bases). The CDR3 is made up of 14 amino acids. Germline CDR1 is KGHSH and CDR2 is LQKENI. The V end lost 4 bases, the J end lost 5 bases, and 14 bases lay between the germline ends. The CDR3 loop is CASSLTGTSTEAFF. The CDR3 bases are TGTGCCAGCTCACTAACCGGGACATCAACTGAAGCTTTCTTT.